These T cell receptor beta chains were read from a single sample in a study of CD8+ T cells in alopecia areata. Sequencing used immunoSEQ multiplex PCR; TCRdb keeps in-frame clones, though not all of them. Here the sample spans 120,000 or so clones, 50% to 75% being singletons. This sample comprised CD8+ T cells sorted from blood, obtained at week 4, from a patient treated with tofacitinib. The receptors derive from a human donor with alopecia areata. Both conserved end residues are part of each CDR3. A D gene is named only where the DNA matches it firmly. Not all rows give a size; the values are once, few, many and, for expanded clones, a class.

clone_size j_call d_call v_call cdr3_nt cdr3_aa
NA TRBJ2-7 NA TRBV14 TGTGCCAGCAGCCGGAACAGCTACGAGCAGTACTTC CASSRNSYEQYF
NA TRBJ1-1 NA TRBV29-1 TGCAGCGTTGAAGGGACGGAAACTGAAGCTTTCTTT CSVEGTETEAFF
NA TRBJ1-2 NA TRBV29-1 TGCAGCGCAGAGGTCGGGGGAGAGGGCTATGGCTACACCTTC CSAEVGGEGYGYTF
NA TRBJ2-7 NA TRBV13 TGTGCCAGCAGCTCCGCCTACGAGCAGTACTTC CASSSAYEQYF
few TRBJ2-5 NA TRBV25-1 TGTGCCATCGGTGCGGGAGAGACCCAGTACTTC CAIGAGETQYF
few TRBJ2-1 TRBD1 TRBV9 TGTGCCAGCAGCTCCGGGACAGATTACAATGAGCAGTTCTTC CASSSGTDYNEQFF
NA TRBJ1-2 NA TRBV7-9 TGTGCCAGCAGTTCTACAGGGAAAGCAAGTTACTACACCTTC CASSSTGKASYYTF
NA TRBJ1-2 TRBD1 TRBV30 TGTGCCTGGAAGGTACAGGGGCTTAGTGGCTACACCTTC CAWKVQGLSGYTF
NA TRBJ1-2 NA TRBV29-1 TGCAGCGTTGTAGGAGGAGCGGGCTACACCTTC CSVVGGAGYTF
NA TRBJ2-7 NA TRBV28 TGTGCCAGCAGTTCGGACAGCCCGGGGAACGAGCAGTACTTC CASSSDSPGNEQYF
NA TRBJ2-1 TRBD2 TRBV13 TGTGCCAGCAGCTTCGGACTAGCGGACAATGAGCAGTTCTTC CASSFGLADNEQFF
NA TRBJ2-1 NA TRBV29-1 TGCAGCGTTGAAGAATCGGCCCCAGGGGAAGAGCAGTTCTTC CSVEESAPGEEQFF
once TRBJ1-1 TRBD1 TRBV4-3 TGCGCCAGCAGCCAATGGCAGGGGGCGAACACTGAAGCTTTCTTT CASSQWQGANTEAFF
NA TRBJ2-5 NA TRBV30 TGTGCCTGGAGTGGATTAGAATGGGTCCCCAAGACCCAGTACTTC CAWSGLEWVPKTQYF
NA TRBJ2-1 TRBD2 TRBV2 TGTGCCGGTGCGGGGGGCTTAAGAACCAATGAGCAGTTCTTC CAGAGGLRTNEQFF
NA TRBJ2-1 NA TRBV29-1 TGCAGCGTTGAGCCCAGGGGCTCCTACAATGAGCAGTTCTTC CSVEPRGSYNEQFF
NA TRBJ2-5 NA TRBV7-9 TGTGCCAGCAGCCTTAGGAGGGACGAGACCCAGTACTTC CASSLRRDETQYF
NA TRBJ2-1 TRBD1 TRBV29-1 TGCAGCGTTGGCCCCAGAGCAGGGGGCAGTTTGGTGGAGTATGAGCAGTTCTTC CSVGPRAGGSLVEYEQFF
NA TRBJ2-7 TRBD1 TRBV30 TGTGCCTGGAGCTCGAGGACAGGGAACGAGCAGTACTTC CAWSSRTGNEQYF
NA TRBJ2-5 NA TRBV2 TGTGCCAGCAGTGAAGATGTCCTTTCGTTGGCCCAGTACTTC CASSEDVLSLAQYF
NA TRBJ2-7 NA TRBV10-3 TGTGCCATCAGTGATGACAACTCCTACGAGCAGTACTTC CAISDDNSYEQYF
NA TRBJ1-1 NA TRBV7-9 TGTGCCAGCAGCTTAGACGCTGAAGCTTTCTTT CASSLDAEAFF
NA TRBJ2-7 NA TRBV13 TGTGCCAGCAGCTTAGCTGGAATGGGGTACGAGCAGTACTTC CASSLAGMGYEQYF
NA TRBJ1-1 NA TRBV29-1 TGCAGCGTTGACGGGGAGAACACTGAAGCTTTCTTT CSVDGENTEAFF
NA TRBJ1-5 TRBD1 TRBV30 TGTGCCTGGAGTATAGGGGGCGGCTTGGAGCCCCAGCATTTT CAWSIGGGLEPQHF
few TRBJ1-4 TRBD1 TRBV30 TGTGCCTGGATCACAGGACAGGGGTCGGAAGAAAAACTGTTTTTT CAWITGQGSEEKLFF
NA TRBJ1-4 NA TRBV7-9 TGTGCCAGCAGCTTAGTTGGGTATGAAAAACTGTTTTTT CASSLVGYEKLFF
few TRBJ2-6 NA TRBV25-1 TGTGCCAGCAGTGAATATGGCTCTGGGGCCAACGTCCTGACTTTC CASSEYGSGANVLTF
NA TRBJ2-1 TRBD1 TRBV7-9 TGTGCCAGCAGCTTAATAGGGACAGGGTTCAATGAGCAGTTCTTC CASSLIGTGFNEQFF
NA TRBJ2-7 NA TRBV4-1 TGCGCCAGCAGCCAAGAGGACTTCTACGAGCAGTACTTC CASSQEDFYEQYF
NA TRBJ2-7 NA TRBV30 TGTGCCTGCTTCGGGACACAGACCTACGTGGAGCAGTACTTC CACFGTQTYVEQYF
NA TRBJ2-5 TRBD1 TRBV27 TGTGCCAGCAGTATGACAGGGTGGGAGACCCAGTACTTC CASSMTGWETQYF
NA TRBJ1-2 TRBD1 TRBV29-1 TGCAGCGTTCGGGACAGGGAGTCTTATGGCTACACCTTC CSVRDRESYGYTF
once TRBJ2-7 TRBD1 TRBV4-1 TGCGCCAGCAGCCCTTGGGCACAGGGGACCTCCTACGAGCAGTACTTC CASSPWAQGTSYEQYF
NA TRBJ2-7 TRBD2 TRBV5-1 TGCGCCAGCAGCTCGCTAGCGGGGATCAATTACGAGCAGTACTTC CASSSLAGINYEQYF
NA TRBJ2-3 NA TRBV28 TGTGCCACCCGGTACAGATACACAGATACGCAGTATTTT CATRYRYTDTQYF
few TRBJ1-1 NA TRBV9 TGTGCCAGCAGCGCCACAGGAGGTACTGAAGCTTTCTTT CASSATGGTEAFF
NA TRBJ1-1 NA TRBV19 TGTGCCAGTAACAGGCCGCCCACTGAAGCTTTCTTT CASNRPPTEAFF
NA TRBJ1-2 TRBD1 TRBV7-9 TGTGCCAGCACCCCGGGACAGACTCTTCTTCTAGATGGCTACACCTTC CASTPGQTLLLDGYTF
NA TRBJ2-7 TRBD1 TRBV7-8 TGTGCCAGCAGCCGAGGACAGGATTACTCCTACGAGCAGTACTTC CASSRGQDYSYEQYF
NA TRBJ1-1 NA TRBV30 TGTGCCTGGGAAGGTTATACGAACACTGAAGCTTTCTTT CAWEGYTNTEAFF
NA TRBJ1-2 NA TRBV30 TGTGCCTGTCCGAAACGGCATGGGGTTAACTATGGCTACACCTTC CACPKRHGVNYGYTF
NA TRBJ1-6 NA TRBV7-9 TGTGCCAGCAGCTCAATCGAACGGTCCCTCCACTTT CASSSIERSLHF
NA TRBJ1-1 NA TRBV29-1 TGCAGCGTTGAAGTTTGGGAGCCGGGAAAAACAGAAGCTTTCTTT CSVEVWEPGKTEAFF
NA TRBJ1-3 NA TRBV30 TGTGCCTGGAGTTTAGGGGTCGTCTCTGGAAACACCATATATTTT CAWSLGVVSGNTIYF
NA TRBJ2-1 NA TRBV30 TGTGCCTGGACTCAGGGGAATGAGCAGTTCTTC CAWTQGNEQFF
NA TRBJ1-5 NA TRBV30 TGTGCCTGGAGTGACGGAAATCAGCCCCAGCATTTT CAWSDGNQPQHF
few TRBJ2-1 NA TRBV5-6 TGTGCCAGCAGCTTGGTGGGGGGAGACAATGAGCAGTTCTTC CASSLVGGDNEQFF
NA TRBJ2-7 TRBD1 TRBV27 TGTGCCAGCAGTCGGACAGGGGGCCCCTCGGTGGAGGGCGAGCAGTACTTC CASSRTGGPSVEGEQYF
NA TRBJ2-5 NA TRBV6-5 TGTGCCAGCAGCAACAGGGTAGGAGAGACCCAGTACTTC CASSNRVGETQYF
few TRBJ2-7 NA TRBV29-1 TGCAGCGTTGAAGATGACGGAGAGCAGTACTTC CSVEDDGEQYF
few TRBJ2-3 NA TRBV10-2 TGCGCCAGCTATTCGGAGTCCACAGATACGCAGTATTTT CASYSESTDTQYF
NA TRBJ2-5 TRBD2 TRBV11-2 TGTGCCAGCAGCTTCGGACTAGCGGGGGGGCTACTCCAAGAGACCCAGTACTTC CASSFGLAGGLLQETQYF
NA TRBJ1-6 TRBD1 TRBV13 TGTGCCAGCAGCTTAGGGGACAGGGTCTCACCCCTCCACTTT CASSLGDRVSPLHF
once TRBJ2-7 TRBD2 TRBV15 TGTGCCACCAGCATTGGTAGCGGGGCTACGAGGCAGTACTTC CATSIGSGATRQYF
few TRBJ2-6 TRBD1 TRBV10-3 TGTGCCATCAGTGACCGGGACAGGCAGAGCTCTGGGGCCAACGTCCTGACTTTC CAISDRDRQSSGANVLTF
NA TRBJ1-5 NA TRBV13 TGTGCCAGCAGCCCTGGACAGACTGGCAATCAGCCCCAGCATTTT CASSPGQTGNQPQHF
NA TRBJ2-7 NA TRBV7-9 TGTGCCAGCAGCTTAGGGCCAGCAGACTCCGGTGAGCAGTACTTC CASSLGPADSGEQYF
few TRBJ2-1 TRBD2 TRBV29-1 TGCAGCGTGCGGGAGTACAATGAGCAGTTCTTC CSVREYNEQFF